This T cell receptor (beta chain) is from a study of blood T cell repertoires in COVID-19. Study information: Researchers got acute and convalescent COVID-19 samples from the United States, Italy and Spain. Sources were T cells, B-cell-depleted T cells, or PBMCs; the material itself was cDNA or gDNA.

In the source study's methods: Estimates of nucleated cell counts were drawn from the amplification of reference gene primers. Generated by immunoSEQ multiplex PCR, the TCRdb table keeps only in-frame clones and is missing some. That table furnishes V, J and clone size, whereas the DNA furnished D and trimming. The repertoire holds some 150,000 clones, with 65% to 90% as singletons. Patients at the Seattle site were enrolled during active infection and followed longitudinally. The length of the CDR3 is 13 residues. Trimming took off 1 base at V and 4 bases at J, with 7 bases between the two ends. CDR1 is MDHEN and CDR2 is SYDVKM in the germline V gene.

The specimen sequenced was peripheral blood. The clonotype comes from a woman aged 55-69 years with COVID-19, enrolled during active disease. J is TRBJ1-2 and V is TRBV28; D unclear. Here the CDR3 reads CASSLSGSYGYTF. CDR3 sequence (DNA): TGTGCCAGCAGTTTATCGGGGTCCTATGGCTACACCTTC.